Sequencing of this T cell receptor (beta chain) was carried out in a study of T cell responses to AZD1222 COVID-19 vaccine. The protocol was immunoSEQ multiplex PCR, while the TCRdb copy is restricted to in-frame clones and leaves out a portion. The sample carries around 130,000 clones, 85% to 90% recorded once. CDR3 length: 16 amino acids. CDR1 is MNHEY, CDR2 SVGAGI, per germline. Between the trimmed V and J ends, which lost 2 bases and 6 bases, there was a span of 17 bases. The sample consisted of peripheral blood, taken on day 0 of AZD1222 vaccination. The V call is TRBV6-5, the J call TRBJ2-1; a weak D match, TRBD2 (5 bases). The origin of this receptor is an adult in good health. The CDR3 DNA follows: TGTGCCAGCAGTTACAGTCTGAGGACTGGGGTCAATGAGCAGTTCTTC. Its protein is CASSYSLRTGVNEQFF.